Following are 25 T cell receptor beta chains from one sample sequenced in a study of T-cell memory formation after mild COVID-19 (dated by TCRdb to about 2021). The library was obtained by 5' RACE. Sequencing used an Illumina NovaSeq 6000. TCRdb reprocessing: public reads trimmed at Q25 with fastp, clones called with MiXCR, in-frame beta chains kept. Every entry covers one CDR3 protein and lists the most common genes and DNA from its rows. The sample profile shows a few hundred thousand distinct CDR3 sequences; around 28% of them were found once. Clones ranked in the top ten supply 13% of the sample. The sample was PBMCs or a T cell subset sorted from them (not recorded which). The origin of the receptors is an adult woman who had mild COVID-19 (a few samples of this study predate the infection). The sample titles of this study are shuffled in the database, so cell type and time point are left out; the donor was told from shared clones.

This clonotype was found a few times. The gene calls are TRBV5-1 and TRBJ2-2; D remains ambiguous. V was pared by 1 base and J by 3 bases, with 4 bases between. Germline V CDR1 and CDR2: SGHRS, YFSETQ. This CDR3 region has 13 residues. The CDR3 DNA sequence: TGCGCCAGCAGCTTGTCCGACACCGGGGAGCTGTTTTTT. Encoded protein: CASSLSDTGELFF.

This clonotype was detected a few times. The chain employs TRBV15 and TRBJ2-1, with D perhaps matching TRBD2 (6 bases). This CDR3 is 16 amino acids long. Germline assignment: CDR1 LNHNV and CDR2 YYDKDF (reference sequence). Trimming removed 0 bases from V and 2 bases from J, with 11 bases in between. This chain's CDR3 is CATSRDLGGTYNEQFF. The CDR3 DNA reads TGTGCCACCAGCAGAGATTTGGGCGGGACCTACAATGAGCAGTTCTTC.

CDR3 in amino acids: CASSSTSGRDYNEQFF. CDR3 nucleotides: TGTGCCAGCAGCTCCACTAGCGGGAGGGATTACAATGAGCAGTTCTTC. The rearrangement joins TRBV11-1 to TRBJ2-1, with 13 bases aligning to TRBD2. V gave up 4 bases and J gave up 4 bases; unmatched junction bases: 4. From germline, CDR1 is SGHAT and CDR2 FQDESV (reference sequence). The CDR3 is 16 amino acids.

Only a few counts were recorded for this clonotype. V and J are TRBV7-8 and TRBJ2-1, with 10 nucleotides matching TRBD2. The J segment lost 3 bases and the V segment lost 1 base, leaving 6 bases of the junction unmatched. The CDR3 covers 17 residues. The germline gives CDR1 SGHVS, CDR2 FQNEAQ. The CDR3 loop is CASSLEGTSVGYNEQFF. The CDR3 DNA reads TGTGCCAGCAGCTTAGAGGGGACTAGCGTTGGCTACAATGAGCAGTTCTTC.

The sample holds many counts of this clonotype. The chain employs TRBV7-6 and TRBJ1-5, with no clear D. The CDR3 spans 15 residues. V lost 5 bases and J lost 0, with 11 bases in between. Germline values: CDR1 SGHVS, CDR2 FNYEAQ. CDR3 nucleotide sequence: TGTGCCAGCAGCCTGACTGGAAGTAGCAATCAGCCCCAGCATTTT. Its translation is CASSLTGSSNQPQHF.

This clonotype was detected ten times or more. V usage is TRBV4-1 and J usage is TRBJ1-2, with unresolved D. V shed 0 bases and J shed 1 base, with 9 bases lying between them. Germline loops: CDR1 MGHRA, CDR2 YSYEKL. The CDR3 has 15 amino acids. The DNA of the CDR3 is TGCGCCAGCAGCCAAGATTCAGCGATTAACTATGGCTACACCTTC. Residues: CASSQDSAINYGYTF.

This clonotype was observed a few times. This rearrangement joins TRBV5-1 to TRBJ2-7, with unresolved D. Germline CDR1 SGHRS, CDR2 YFSETQ. This CDR3 contains 12 residues. V lost 5 bases to trimming and J lost 3 bases, with 9 bases between them. The CDR3 DNA reads TGCGCCAGCAGTATGGGCGTCTACGAGCAGTACTTC. Its translation is CASSMGVYEQYF.

The table lists this clonotype with a few counts. This sequence joins TRBV24-1 and TRBJ2-2; 10 bases map to TRBD1. The CDR3 extends over 15 amino acids. Losses at the gene ends were 8 bases for V and 6 bases for J; bases not matched to a gene: 8. Germline assignment: CDR1 KGHDR and CDR2 SFDVKD. CDR3: CATTPSGTGAGELFF. The CDR3 DNA follows: TGTGCCACCACCCCCTCCGGGACAGGGGCCGGGGAGCTGTTTTTT.

V and J are TRBV20-1 and TRBJ1-2; D is possibly TRBD1 (5 bases). CDR3 length: 13 residues. With 0 bases removed from V and 7 bases from J, the gap between germline ends came to 12 bases. Germline-derived CDR1 and CDR2 are DFQATT and SNEGSKA (reference sequence). The CDR3 protein is CSAREQTAGGYTF. Here the CDR3 DNA reads TGCAGTGCTAGAGAGCAGACAGCCGGTGGCTACACCTTC.

This clonotype was observed a handful of times. This CDR3 reads CSARDPTSGGGRDTQYF. Here the CDR3 DNA reads TGCAGTGCTAGAGACCCAACTAGCGGGGGGGGAAGAGATACGCAGTATTTT. This rearrangement joins TRBV20-1 to TRBJ2-3, with TRBD2 matching 13 bases. Germline V gene data show CDR1 as DFQATT and CDR2 as SNEGSKA (reference sequence). With 0 bases clipped from V and 5 bases from J, the junction kept 8 bases outside the gene matches. There are 17 residues in the CDR3.

This clonotype occurred many times. The J gene is TRBJ2-5, the V gene TRBV5-1, with D perhaps matching TRBD2 (6 bases). The length of the CDR3 is 16 residues. Germline CDR1 is SGHRS and CDR2 is YFSETQ. Deletions cut 1 base from V and 4 bases from J, with 17 bases between. The CDR3, as DNA: TGCGCCAGCAGCTTGAGTGCGGCTAGCGCCCTAGAGACCCAGTACTTC. Translating it yields CASSLSAASALETQYF.

This clonotype was found a few times. The J gene is TRBJ1-1, the V gene TRBV7-9; no definite D call. The CDR3 covers 12 residues. V lost 3 bases and J 8 bases, leaving 10 bases between the germline ends. The germline gives CDR1 SEHNR, CDR2 FQNEAQ (reference sequence). The CDR3 protein is CASSFGRGEAFF. DNA for the CDR3: TGTGCCAGCAGCTTCGGACGGGGAGAAGCTTTCTTT. Looking up the rest from reference TRBV7-9 and TRBJ1-1 gives the full variable domain: DTGVSQNPRHKITKRGQNVTFRCDPISEHNRLYWYRQTLGQGPEFLTYFQNEAQLEKSRLLSDRFSAERPKGSFSTLEIQRTEQGDSAMYLCASSFGRGEAFFGQGTRLTVV.

Ten or more counts support this clonotype. This chain connects TRBV29-1 to TRBJ1-1; D not resolved. This CDR3 has 15 residues. Trimming took off 3 bases at V and 3 bases at J, with 17 bases between the two ends. Germline-derived CDR1 and CDR2 are SQVTM and ANQGSEA. In nucleotides, the CDR3 is TGCAGCGTTGATAATCCGGACCTAAGCTACACTGAAGCTTTCTTT. The encoded protein is CSVDNPDLSYTEAFF. Full variable domain (rest looked up from reference TRBV29-1 and TRBJ1-1): SAVISQKPSRDICQRGTSLTIQCQVDSQVTMMFWYRQQPGQSLTLIATANQGSEATYESGFVIDKFPISRPNLTFSTLTVSNMSPEDSSIYLCSVDNPDLSYTEAFFGQGTRLTVV.

In its sample, this clonotype was seen a few times. The chain carries TRBV24-1 and TRBJ2-3; TRBD2 matches at 8 bases. Trimming cost V 0 bases and J 2 bases; bases outside gene matches: 3. CDR1 is KGHDR and CDR2 is SFDVKD in the germline V gene. The CDR3 is made up of 16 amino acids. DNA of the CDR3: TGTGCCACCAGTGATTTGGGTAGCGGGAACACAGATACGCAGTATTTT. Residues: CATSDLGSGNTDTQYF.

V and J are TRBV28 and TRBJ2-7, with 11 bases lining up with TRBD1. The germline V gene has CDR1 MDHEN and CDR2 SYDVKM. With V trimmed by 10 bases and J by 9 bases, 11 bases remained unmatched. CDR3 length: 13 residues. This chain's CDR3 is CATLRTGGAGQYF. The DNA of the CDR3 is TGTGCCACCCTTCGGACAGGGGGCGCAGGGCAGTACTTC.

V usage is TRBV2 and J usage is TRBJ1-6; D is possibly TRBD1 (6 bases). Germline assignment: CDR1 SNHLY and CDR2 FYNNEI. The CDR3 extends over 15 amino acids. Trimming shortened V by 7 bases and J by 0 bases, and 10 bases separated the two germline ends. The CDR3 spells CASNGQLSYNSPLHF. In DNA form, the CDR3 reads TGTGCCAGCAATGGACAGCTCTCCTATAATTCACCCCTCCACTTT.

This clonotype came up once. The chain couples TRBV7-9 to TRBJ1-1, with 8 bases aligning to TRBD1. The CDR3 contains 16 residues. Per the germline V gene, CDR1 is SEHNR and CDR2 is FQNEAQ (reference sequence). Trimming took 5 bases from V and 3 from J; bases not matched to a gene: 11. This CDR3 is CASSPPGQGLYTEAFF. As DNA, the CDR3 is TGTGCCAGCAGCCCCCCCGGACAGGGACTCTACACTGAAGCTTTCTTT.

The chain carries TRBV9 and TRBJ2-2, with D hard to call. CDR3 length equals 12 residues. V was shortened by 0 bases and J by 7 bases, with 4 bases between the two germline ends. CDR1 and CDR2 from the germline V gene are SGDLS and YYNGEE. In DNA, the CDR3 is TGTGCCAGCAGCGTAGATGTCGGGGAGCTGTTTTTT. Amino acids: CASSVDVGELFF.

The chain recombines TRBV3-1 with TRBJ2-2; D not certain. Germline lookup yields CDR1 LGHDT and CDR2 YNNKEL (reference sequence). This CDR3 comprises 14 residues. Trimming took 1 base from V and 5 from J, leaving 8 bases between them. CDR3 amino acids: CASSQVQQTGELFF. Here the CDR3 DNA reads TGTGCCAGCAGCCAAGTACAACAAACCGGGGAGCTGTTTTTT.

This clonotype came up a few times. The V gene is TRBV6-5, the J gene TRBJ2-2; D may be TRBD2 (7 bases). Looked up from germline, CDR1 is MNHEY and CDR2 is SVGAGI. The CDR3 is 15 amino acids. V lost 4 bases to trimming and J lost 3 bases, with 12 bases between them. CDR3 protein: CASSSGEGDTGELFF. The CDR3 coding sequence is TGTGCCAGCAGTTCAGGGGAGGGGGACACCGGGGAGCTGTTTTTT.

The V call is TRBV7-9, the J call TRBJ2-7, with 7 bases matching TRBD2. V gave up 1 base and J gave up 2 bases; unmatched junction bases: 14. Germline-derived CDR1 and CDR2 are SEHNR and FQNEAQ (reference sequence). The CDR3 loop spans 18 amino acids. The CDR3 spells CASSLGLAESYSAYEQYF. The CDR3 DNA reads TGTGCCAGCAGCTTAGGGCTAGCGGAGTCATATTCGGCCTACGAGCAGTACTTC.

The chain combines TRBV6-2 or TRBV6-3 with TRBJ2-5, with 8 bases that match TRBD1. Germline V gene lookup returns CDR1 MNHEY and CDR2 SVGEGT. This CDR3 comprises 13 residues. Trimming cost V 6 bases and J 3 bases; bases outside gene matches: 3. The CDR3 nucleotides read TGTGCCAGCAGGGCGACAGGGGAAGAGACCCAGTACTTC. Amino acids: CASRATGEETQYF.

This clonotype was detected only a few times. The chain recombines TRBV7-8 with TRBJ2-1, with 7 bases fitting TRBD2. V lost 0 bases and J lost 3; bases outside the gene matches: 8. This CDR3 has 17 amino acids. Germline V gene lookup returns CDR1 SGHVS and CDR2 FQNEAQ. The CDR3 protein is CASSLASGGIFYNEQFF. CDR3 sequence (DNA): TGTGCCAGCAGCTTAGCGTCGGGGGGAATCTTCTACAATGAGCAGTTCTTC.

This clonotype appeared a few times. The chain employs TRBV5-1 and TRBJ2-7; D is possibly TRBD2 (6 bases). V lost 4 bases and J 8 bases, leaving 13 bases between the germline ends. This CDR3 spans 12 amino acids. Germline V lookup: CDR1 SGHRS, CDR2 YFSETQ. The CDR3 sequence: CASSPGTDQQYF. The CDR3 region has the DNA TGCGCCAGCAGCCCCGGGACTGACCAGCAGTACTTC.

The chain couples TRBV7-2 to TRBJ1-1; 7 nucleotides agree with TRBD1. J was trimmed by 1 base and V by 5 bases; bases with no gene match: 4. Germline V CDR1 and CDR2: SGHTA, FQGNSA. The CDR3 has 14 residues. In nucleotides, the CDR3 is TGTGCCAGCAGCAACAGGGGTCCGAACACTGAAGCTTTCTTT. Translating gives CASSNRGPNTEAFF. Variable domain in full (rest from reference TRBV7-2 and TRBJ1-1): GAGVSQSPSNKVTEKGKDVELRCDPISGHTALYWYRQSLGQGLEFLIYFQGNSAPDKSGLPSDRFSAERTGGSVSTLTIQRTQQEDSAVYLCASSNRGPNTEAFFGQGTRLTVV.